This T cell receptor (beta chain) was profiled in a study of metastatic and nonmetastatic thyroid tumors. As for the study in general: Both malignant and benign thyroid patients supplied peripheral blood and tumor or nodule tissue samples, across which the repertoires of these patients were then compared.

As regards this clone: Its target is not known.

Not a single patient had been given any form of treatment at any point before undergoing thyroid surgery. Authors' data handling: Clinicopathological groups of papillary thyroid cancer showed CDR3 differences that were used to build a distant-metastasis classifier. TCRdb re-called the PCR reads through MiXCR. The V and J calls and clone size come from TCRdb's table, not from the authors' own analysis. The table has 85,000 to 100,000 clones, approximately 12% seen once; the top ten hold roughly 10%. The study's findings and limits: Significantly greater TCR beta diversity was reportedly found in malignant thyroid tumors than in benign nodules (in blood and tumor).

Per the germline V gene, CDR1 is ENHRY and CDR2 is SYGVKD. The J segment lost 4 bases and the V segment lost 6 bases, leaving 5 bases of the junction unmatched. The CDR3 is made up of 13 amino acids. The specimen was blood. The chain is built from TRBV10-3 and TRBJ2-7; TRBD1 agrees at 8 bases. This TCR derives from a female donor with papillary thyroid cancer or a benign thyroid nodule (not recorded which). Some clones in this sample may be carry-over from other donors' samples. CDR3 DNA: TGTGCCATCAGGACAGGGGTGATGTACGAGCAGTACTTC. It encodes CAIRTGVMYEQYF.